Below, one T cell receptor beta chain is given with its context. The target of this receptor is not known. No base-level quality is on record; no much larger clone is a single base apart. The data belong to a study of T cell repertoires and HLA-DP antigens (dated by TCRdb to the late 2010s). Regarding the research as a whole: An in vitro model of CD4+ T cell alloreactivity against allogeneic HLA-DP presented by transduced HeLa cells was used in the study. On average, around 220 ng of DNA went in for sorted CD137+CD4+ samples, versus roughly 1,300 ng for pre-culture CD4+ samples. The three donors were two male and one female, with ages ranging from the 18-to-29 to the 60-to-69 age band. The two alloantigens modelled structurally similar versus dissimilar alloantigens, differing from self at one and nine to ten peptide-binding groove amino acids, respectively.

Magnetic bead negative selection was used to isolate untouched CD4+ T cells from Ficoll-separated PBMC, with purity averaging about 98%. Using magnetic beads, untouched CD4+ T cells were isolated from Ficoll-separated PBMC at around 98% purity, with only negligible CD8+ contamination. Peripheral blood mononuclear cells came from the buffy coats of a few healthy blood donors, who served as the study's donors. Each of the three donors was CMV seronegative. The DNeasy Blood & Tissue Kit was used to extract genomic DNA. TCRB sequencing was performed on genomic DNA from sorted CD137+CD4+ cells and pre-culture CD4+ baseline samples from each subject. The immunoSEQ multiplex PCR, with forward primers for 54 TRBV segments and reverse primers for 13 TRBJ segments, was used to amplify TCRB CDR3 regions. Pre-culture CD4+ samples were sequenced at deep resolution, targeting under 250,000 T cell genomes. Sequencing of amplicons was performed on an Illumina HiSeq System, and 87 bp reads covering the CDR3 were generated. Regarding the original processing steps: PCR and sequencing errors in the reads were corrected, and CDR3 regions were defined by aligning to IMGT reference sequences. Synthetic template pools were used to estimate counts of templates and unique rearrangements. Clonality was calculated as 1 minus Pielou's evenness. Richness was estimated with the Daley-Smith estimator. Morisita's index served as the measure of repertoire overlap. Clones found in cultured samples but undetected in the pre-culture repertoire of the corresponding donor were defined as low-abundance clones. The table comes from immuneACCESS by way of TCRdb, which keeps in-frame sequences with V and J called. Part of the clones is missing from these tables; in studies checked, under half for an unresolved V gene and the rest for unknown reasons. V and J calls and clone size are those listed in that table; D and trimming were worked out from the DNA. The sample table lists some 110,000 clones, 80% to 95% of them with a count of one. Of the sample, under 0.35% is held by the ten largest clones.

Study-level results and caveats: Similar clonality (around 0.41) was observed for sorted CD137+ cells against both alloantigens, and this clonality was much higher than that observed in pre-culture samples (approximately 0.041). The study was limited by having just three donors, by relying on a non-physiological HeLa antigen-presenting system, and by using total CD4+ cells as responders. Average cumulative frequency of clones undetected before culture was around 36% against one allele and about 51% against the other. The naive and memory CD4+ repertoires were not analysed as separate populations.

From the germline V gene (reference sequence), CDR1 is SGHNT and CDR2 is YYREEE. Trimming accounts for 4 bases at V and 7 bases at J, while the number of junction bases matched to no gene is 14. The CDR3 holds 16 amino acids from the cysteine to the phenylalanine. Only the CDR3 portion is preserved as DNA: 48 bases, with reading frame beginning at the first base. The sequencing input was CD4+ T cells from PBMCs. The chain couples TRBV5-4 to TRBJ1-2, and 9 bases in between align with TRBD1. This clonotype originated in a woman aged 18-29 years in good health and CMV-seronegative. The CDR3 in this case is CASSQDYGDRVRGYTF. The DNA reads as follows: TGTGCCAGCAGCCAAGATTATGGGGACAGGGTACGTGGCTACACCTTC.